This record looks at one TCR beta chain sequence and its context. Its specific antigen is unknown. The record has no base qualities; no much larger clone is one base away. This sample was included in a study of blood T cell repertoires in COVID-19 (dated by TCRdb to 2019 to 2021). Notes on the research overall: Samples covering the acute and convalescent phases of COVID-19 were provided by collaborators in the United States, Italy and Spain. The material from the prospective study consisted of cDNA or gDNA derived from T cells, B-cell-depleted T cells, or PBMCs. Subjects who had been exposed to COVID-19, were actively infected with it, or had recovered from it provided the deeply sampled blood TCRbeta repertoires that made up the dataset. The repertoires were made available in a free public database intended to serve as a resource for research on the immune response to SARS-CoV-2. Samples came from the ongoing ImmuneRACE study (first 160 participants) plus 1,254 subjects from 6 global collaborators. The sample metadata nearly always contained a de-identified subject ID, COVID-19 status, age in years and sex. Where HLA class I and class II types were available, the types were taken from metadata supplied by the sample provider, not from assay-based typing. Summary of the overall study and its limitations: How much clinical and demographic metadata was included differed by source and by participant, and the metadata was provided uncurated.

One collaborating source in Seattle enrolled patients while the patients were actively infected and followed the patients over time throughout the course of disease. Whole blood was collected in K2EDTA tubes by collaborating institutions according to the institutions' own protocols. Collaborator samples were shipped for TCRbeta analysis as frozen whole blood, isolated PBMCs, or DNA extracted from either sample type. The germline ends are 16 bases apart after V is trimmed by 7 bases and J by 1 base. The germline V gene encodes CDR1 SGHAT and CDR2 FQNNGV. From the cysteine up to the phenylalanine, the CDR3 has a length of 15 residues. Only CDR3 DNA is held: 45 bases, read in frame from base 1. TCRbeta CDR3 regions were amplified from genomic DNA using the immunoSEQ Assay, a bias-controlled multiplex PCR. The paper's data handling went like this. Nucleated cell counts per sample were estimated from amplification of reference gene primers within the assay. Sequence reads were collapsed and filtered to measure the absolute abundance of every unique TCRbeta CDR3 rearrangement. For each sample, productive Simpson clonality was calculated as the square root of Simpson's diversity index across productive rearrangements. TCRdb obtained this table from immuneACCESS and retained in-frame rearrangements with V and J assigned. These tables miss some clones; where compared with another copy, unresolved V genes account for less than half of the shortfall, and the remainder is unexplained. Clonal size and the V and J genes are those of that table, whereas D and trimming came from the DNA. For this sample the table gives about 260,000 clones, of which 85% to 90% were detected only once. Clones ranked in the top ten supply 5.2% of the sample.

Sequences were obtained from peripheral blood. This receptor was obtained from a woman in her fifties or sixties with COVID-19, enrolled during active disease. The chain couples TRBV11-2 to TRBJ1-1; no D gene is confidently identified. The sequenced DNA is TGTGCCAGCACCTCCGTTCGGCGGGCGAACACTGAAGCTTTCTTT. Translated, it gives CASTSVRRANTEAFF.